The T cell receptor beta chain described here comes from a study of T cells in Graves' hyperthyroidism and ophthalmopathy (dated by TCRdb to the late 2010s). At the level of the whole study: A discovery cohort of roughly 100 patients, approximately 44 with Graves' ophthalmopathy and about 58 with stable Graves' hyperthyroidism, was used to find distinguishing TCR V-J signatures. The 95 to 100 discovery patients were randomly divided into training and test sets at a 7:3 ratio. Prospective prediction of ophthalmopathy was tested in an independent validation cohort consisting of 18 to 20 hyperthyroidism patients and more than 15 patients who later progressed to ophthalmopathy. TCR Vbeta CDR3 sequencing of 135 peripheral blood samples (fewer than 45 ophthalmopathy, 75 hyperthyroidism and roughly 17 progressor patients) is reported in the paper. In addition, the study compared T-cell repertoires in thyroid tissue and in blood from over 5 Graves' hyperthyroidism patients. Once sampling was done, hyperthyroidism patients were given methimazole at a starting dose of 30 mg daily, whereas ophthalmopathy patients were given high-dose intravenous methylprednisolone. The paper as a whole reports these results and caveats: A model built on a 13 V-J signature distinguished ophthalmopathy from stable hyperthyroidism, reaching 85% to 90% sensitivity and 81.08% specificity in cross-validation and 80%/75% in testing. Most expanded thyroid clonotypes (frequency above 0.001) were also detected in blood, suggesting blood repertoires may reflect thyroid immune responses. During validation, the model predicted progression to ophthalmopathy a median of around 7 months ahead of onset, with more than 55% sensitivity and around 73% specificity. Sample size was not statistically predetermined, and blinding of investigators to group allocation was not performed.

TCR beta CDR3 regions were amplified from RNA transcripts. The first round of RT-PCR for the TCR CDR3 was performed with the HTBI primer set and the Qiagen OneStep RT-PCR kit. A second multiplex PCR round built the libraries, followed by size selection and purification. The libraries were sequenced on an Illumina HiSeq2000 using paired-end 100 bp reads. Concerning the study's data processing: SOAPnuke was used to process the raw data, throwing out any read that contained adapters or uncalled bases, had a mean Phred below 15, or lacked an exact constant-primer or identifier match. High-quality paired reads were merged with COPE v1.2.5, and unique nucleotide sequences were defined as clonotypes. MiTCR v1.1 was used to align clonotypes to the IMGT TRBV, TRBD and TRBJ reference segments. The analysis included only V-J combinations with a frequency above 0.0001, which together covered around 99% of the repertoires. A TCS score was defined as the ratio between F50 (clonal expansion) and ExV (chaos), using BLOSUM62-based TCRdist between CDR3 peptides within each V-J. Welch's t-statistics and random forest reduced 500 to 650 V-J features to under 15, which were used in a naive Bayes classifier (R e1071). Thyroid-blood repertoire similarity was quantified with the Morisita-Horn index. TCRdb ran its own pipeline on the public reads, namely fastp trimming at Q25 and MiXCR clone calling, and kept in-frame beta chains. For every CDR3 protein sequence, its rows merge into one entry that carries the most common genes and DNA. Clone size and V and J calls follow TCRdb, not the original study. The sample table shows fewer than 650,000 distinct CDR3 sequences, and around 43% are seen once. The ten largest clones represent about two fifths of the sample.

The trim is 3 bases for V and 5 bases for J, with a gap of 7 bases between the germline ends. The CDR3 measures 13 amino acids from cysteine to phenylalanine. Kept here is only the CDR3 DNA, which spans 39 bases and is read in frame from base 1. Sequences SGHVS (CDR1) and FQNEAQ (CDR2) are obtained from the germline V gene. This clonotype has ten or more counts. It has no known antigen specificity. No much larger clone is present one base from it, and per-base qualities are unavailable. The study excluded patients with uncontrolled infections, other autoimmune diseases, pregnancy or lactation. Diagnoses were based on clinical symptoms, serum thyroxine and TRAb, thyroid ultrasound and orbital computed tomography. Total RNA was extracted with Trizol reagent, and quality was checked on an Agilent 2100 Bioanalyzer.

This clonotype originated in an adult woman with Graves' disease, either hyperthyroidism or ophthalmopathy (not recorded which). The sequencing input was peripheral blood or thyroid tissue (not recorded which). This sequence uses TRBV7-8 and TRBJ2-2; the D gene is perhaps TRBD1, on 6 matching bases. The DNA sequence is TGTGCCAGCAGCTTGGGGGCGACCGGGGAGCTGTTTTTT. The translation is CASSLGATGELFF. With the portions outside the CDR3 filled from the reference TRBV7-8 and TRBJ2-2 genes, the complete variable region becomes GAGVSQSPRYKVAKRGQDVALRCDPISGHVSLFWYQQALGQGPEFLTYFQNEAQLDKSGLPSDRFFAERPEGSVSTLKIQRTQQEDSAVYLCASSLGATGELFFGEGSRLTVL.